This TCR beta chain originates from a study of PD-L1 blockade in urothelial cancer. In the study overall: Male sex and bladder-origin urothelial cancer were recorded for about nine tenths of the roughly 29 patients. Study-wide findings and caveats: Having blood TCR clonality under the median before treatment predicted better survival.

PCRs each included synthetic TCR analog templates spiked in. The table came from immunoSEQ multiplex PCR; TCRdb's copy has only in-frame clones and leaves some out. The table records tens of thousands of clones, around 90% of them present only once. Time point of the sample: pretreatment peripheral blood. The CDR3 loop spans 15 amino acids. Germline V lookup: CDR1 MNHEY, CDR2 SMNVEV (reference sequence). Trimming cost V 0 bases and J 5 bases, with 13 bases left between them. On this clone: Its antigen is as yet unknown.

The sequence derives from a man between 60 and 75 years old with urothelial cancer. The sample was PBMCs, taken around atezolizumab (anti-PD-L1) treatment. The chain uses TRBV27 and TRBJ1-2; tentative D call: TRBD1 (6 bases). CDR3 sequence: CASSLSRGSLYGYTF. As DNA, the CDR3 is TGTGCCAGCAGTTTATCCAGGGGATCTTTGTATGGCTACACCTTC.